One sample yielded the 21 T cell receptor beta chains listed below, sequenced in a study of T cell changes during pregnancy in multiple sclerosis. Sequenced by immunoSEQ multiplex PCR; TCRdb stores in-frame clones only, minus some. In the table there are approximately 92,000 clones, 85% to 95% of which are singletons. The specimen comprised peripheral blood, sampled in the first trimester of pregnancy. The receptors were gathered from a female donor with multiple sclerosis, enrolled in a pregnancy study.

V gene TRBV13 combines with J gene TRBJ1-3; TRBD1 matches 7 bases. From germline, CDR1 is PRHDT and CDR2 FYEKMQ (reference sequence). The CDR3 extends over 14 amino acids. V lost 5 bases to trimming and J lost 4 bases; unmatched junction nucleotides: 5. The CDR3 region is CASSPNRGGNTIYF. CDR3 DNA sequence: TGTGCCAGCAGCCCCAACAGGGGAGGAAACACCATATATTTT.

The V gene is TRBV5-4, the J gene TRBJ2-5, with a possible D match to TRBD1 (6 bases). Germline lookup yields CDR1 SGHNT and CDR2 YYREEE (reference sequence). V lost 5 bases, J lost 5 bases, and 19 bases lay in between. The CDR3 spans 15 residues. The CDR3 nucleotides are TGTGCCAGCAGAGGTCCAGGGGTACCGTTTGAGACCCAGTACTTC. As protein: CASRGPGVPFETQYF.

This clone was picked up one time. The CDR3 coding sequence is TGCGCCAGCAGCGGCGGGACTAGCGGGAGAGGCACCTACAATGAGCAGTTCTTC. Its translation: CASSGGTSGRGTYNEQFF. This chain joins TRBV5-1 and TRBJ2-1; 14 bases line up with TRBD2. Germline V lookup: CDR1 SGHRS, CDR2 YFSETQ. With V trimmed by 4 bases and J by 2 bases, 8 bases remained unmatched. There are 18 residues in the CDR3.

The chain links TRBV15 to TRBJ2-1; 10 bases agree with TRBD1. The CDR3 is made up of 15 amino acids. The trim removed 4 bases at V and 5 bases at J, leaving 5 bases unmatched. Germline V gene lookup returns CDR1 LNHNV and CDR2 YYDKDF (reference sequence). CDR3: CATSTAGTGDNEQFF. In DNA, the CDR3 is TGTGCCACCAGCACCGCTGGGACAGGGGACAATGAGCAGTTCTTC. The complete variable domain, with remaining parts taken from reference TRBV15 and TRBJ2-1, reads DAMVIQNPRYQVTQFGKPVTLSCSQTLNHNVMYWYQQKSSQAPKLLFHYYDKDFNNEADTPDNFQSRRPNTSFCFLDIRSPGLGDTAMYLCATSTAGTGDNEQFFGPGTRLTVL.

The chain carries TRBV6-1 and TRBJ1-2, with D perhaps matching TRBD1 (6 bases). Germline V gene data show CDR1 as MNHNS and CDR2 as SASEGT. Trimming took 3 bases from V and 3 from J, leaving 14 bases between them. There are 15 residues in the CDR3. The CDR3 DNA is TGTGCCAGCAGTGACCTCACAGGGTTGGACTATGGCTACACCTTC. Translation gives CASSDLTGLDYGYTF.

This chain uses TRBV5-1 with TRBJ2-2, with TRBD1 matching over 7 bases. CDR3 length equals 15 residues. V gave up 0 bases and J gave up 3 bases; unmatched junction bases: 2. Per germline, CDR1 SGHRS and CDR2 YFSETQ. The CDR3 coding sequence is TGCGCCAGCAGCTTGGCCACAGGGGACACCGGGGAGCTGTTTTTT. This codes for CASSLATGDTGELFF.

V usage is TRBV5-6 and J usage is TRBJ2-1; 7 bases map to TRBD1. The CDR3 is made up of 12 amino acids. V shed 4 bases and J 8 bases; nucleotides not matched to a gene: 3. Germline V gene sequence: CDR1 SGHDT, CDR2 YYEEEE. The CDR3 reads CASSLTGDEQFF. The CDR3 DNA reads TGTGCCAGCAGCCTAACAGGGGATGAGCAGTTCTTC.

V usage is TRBV5-1 and J usage is TRBJ2-6, with D possibly TRBD1 on 5 matching bases. The CDR3 extends over 15 amino acids. V lost 4 bases, J lost 2 bases, and 10 bases lay in between. Looked up from germline, CDR1 is SGHRS and CDR2 is YFSETQ. In nucleotides, the CDR3 is TGCGCCAGCAGCCGACAGTTAGCTGGGGCCAACGTCCTGACTTTC. This encodes CASSRQLAGANVLTF. Looking up the rest from reference TRBV5-1 and TRBJ2-6 gives the full variable domain: KAGVTQTPRYLIKTRGQQVTLSCSPISGHRSVSWYQQTPGQGLQFLFEYFSETQRNKGNFPGRFSGRQFSNSRSEMNVSTLELGDSALYLCASSRQLAGANVLTFGAGSRLTVL.

The V call is TRBV18, the J call TRBJ2-7; D may be TRBD2 (6 bases). The CDR3 has 12 amino acids. V dropped 2 bases and J dropped 6 bases, with 8 bases sitting between them. CDR1 and CDR2 from the germline V gene are KGHSH and LQKENI. Written as DNA, the CDR3 is TGTGCCAGCTCACCATACGGGGGCGAGCAGTACTTC. It specifies CASSPYGGEQYF.

V is TRBV27 and J is TRBJ2-2, with 9 bases that match TRBD1. This CDR3 has 14 residues. V dropped 6 bases and J dropped 3; count of bases not matched to a gene: 2. In germline, CDR1 is MNHEY, CDR2 SMNVEV (reference sequence). The DNA for the CDR3 is TGTGCCAGCAGACAGGGGGCGCACACCGGGGAGCTGTTTTTT. As protein: CASRQGAHTGELFF.

This clone came up once. The rearrangement uses TRBV29-1 and TRBJ2-5; TRBD1 agrees at 8 bases. Trimming cost V 5 bases and J 4 bases; bases outside gene matches: 6. This CDR3 is 13 amino acids long. The germline V gene has CDR1 SQVTM and CDR2 ANQGSEA. CDR3 bases: TGCAGCGTTTGCCAGGGGGCTGTAGAGACCCAGTACTTC. The encoded protein is CSVCQGAVETQYF. Full variable domain (rest looked up from reference TRBV29-1 and TRBJ2-5): SAVISQKPSRDICQRGTSLTIQCQVDSQVTMMFWYRQQPGQSLTLIATANQGSEATYESGFVIDKFPISRPNLTFSTLTVSNMSPEDSSIYLCSVCQGAVETQYFGPGTRLLVL.

This chain links TRBV27 with TRBJ1-2, with D hard to call. The germline CDR1 and CDR2 sequences are MNHEY and SMNVEV (reference sequence). The V end was cut by 2 bases, the J end by 6 bases, with 13 bases between. CDR3 length: 14 residues. The chain's CDR3 is CASSLAARFHGYTF. Here the CDR3 DNA reads TGTGCCAGCAGTTTAGCGGCGAGATTCCATGGCTACACCTTC.

The chain combines TRBV27 with TRBJ2-1, with 14 bases that match TRBD2. CDR1 MNHEY and CDR2 SMNVEV come from the germline V gene (reference sequence). CDR3 length: 15 amino acids. The V segment lost 7 bases and the J segment 6 bases; nucleotides outside the gene matches: 5. The CDR3 DNA is TGTGCCAGCACCCGGGGACTAGCGGGGGTCAATGAGCAGTTCTTC. It translates to CASTRGLAGVNEQFF.

The chain combines TRBV9 with TRBJ1-2; 7 bases map to TRBD1. CDR3 length equals 13 residues. Looked up from germline, CDR1 is SGDLS and CDR2 is YYNGEE. V shed 4 bases, J shed 3 bases, and the junction held 3 bases outside the gene matches. The CDR3 region has the DNA TGTGCCAGCAGCCTCGGACAGGACTATGGCTACACCTTC. Protein sequence: CASSLGQDYGYTF.

The chain carries TRBV28 and TRBJ2-1; TRBD2 matches at 8 bases. The J segment lost 6 bases and the V segment lost 5 bases, leaving 9 bases of the junction unmatched. The CDR3 has 15 residues. CDR1 is MDHEN and CDR2 is SYDVKM in the germline V gene. CDR3 sequence: CASSTSGSRRNEQFF. The CDR3 DNA reads TGTGCCAGCAGTACAAGCGGGAGCCGGCGCAATGAGCAGTTCTTC.

V is TRBV5-8 and J is TRBJ2-3; 12 bases agree with TRBD2. The CDR3 loop spans 18 amino acids. The trim removed 3 bases at V and 6 bases at J, leaving 14 bases unmatched. Germline-derived CDR1 and CDR2 are SGHTS and YDEGEE. This CDR3 reads CASSSGLAGHKVGDTQYF. The CDR3 nucleotides are TGTGCCAGCAGCTCCGGACTAGCGGGACACAAAGTCGGGGATACGCAGTATTTT.

The rearrangement uses TRBV6-5 and TRBJ2-5; 10 bases map to TRBD2. Per the germline V gene, CDR1 is MNHEY and CDR2 is SVGAGI. There are 16 residues in the CDR3. V trimming: 4 bases; J trimming: 1 base; junction bases outside the gene matches: 6. CDR3 coding DNA: TGTGCCAGCAGTTGGCGGCCTAGCGGGAGCCAAGAGACCCAGTACTTC. Residues: CASSWRPSGSQETQYF.

This clone was counted between two and nine times. The chain joins TRBV7-6 to TRBJ1-4, with D perhaps matching TRBD1 (6 bases). Per germline, CDR1 SGHVS and CDR2 FNYEAQ. Trimming cost V 4 bases and J 3 bases, with 12 bases left between them. CDR3 length: 15 residues. CDR3 region: CASSSTDSSNEKLFF. In nucleotides, the CDR3 is TGTGCCAGCAGCTCAACGGACAGCTCTAATGAAAAACTGTTTTTT. Full variable domain (outside the CDR3, taken from reference TRBV7-6 and TRBJ1-4): GAGVSQSPRYKVTKRGQDVALRCDPISGHVSLYWYRQALGQGPEFLTYFNYEAQQDKSGLPNDRFSAERPEGSISTLTIQRTEQRDSAMYRCASSSTDSSNEKLFFGSGTQLSVL.

This clone was found a few times. V is TRBV27 and J is TRBJ1-5; 8 nucleotides line up with TRBD1. The CDR3 is made up of 16 amino acids. V shed 5 bases and J 6 bases; nucleotides not matched to a gene: 12. Germline V gene lookup returns CDR1 MNHEY and CDR2 SMNVEV (reference sequence). This CDR3 reads CASSPPGLRGPQPQHF. The CDR3, as DNA: TGTGCCAGCAGTCCCCCGGGACTCAGGGGGCCTCAGCCCCAGCATTTT.

V gene TRBV6-5 combines with J gene TRBJ1-5; no firm D call. Trimming removed 0 bases from V and 8 bases from J, with 8 bases in between. There are 13 residues in the CDR3. The germline V gene encodes CDR1 MNHEY and CDR2 SVGAGI. CDR3 coding DNA: TGTGCCAGCAGTTACTCGATACGGGAGCCCCAGCATTTT. Protein product: CASSYSIREPQHF.

As for this clone: The junction departs from the called germline gene at one end, perhaps through a read error. The chain couples TRBV4-2 to TRBJ2-7; 10 positions match TRBD2. There are 15 residues in the CDR3. CDR1 is LGHNA and CDR2 is YNFKEQ in the germline V gene. In DNA, the CDR3 is TGTGCCAGCAGCGGGACTAGCGTCGTTGGGGTAGAAGTCCACTTC. This encodes CASSGTSVVGVEVHF.